This is a list of T cell receptor beta chains from one sample in a study of blood T cell repertoires in COVID-19. Assay: immunoSEQ multiplex PCR; the TCRdb copy retains only in-frame clones and omits some. The sample lists tens of thousands of clones, roughly 80% occurring once. Specimen: peripheral blood. These TCRs come from a woman older than 75 with acute or convalescent COVID-19. Both conserved end residues are part of each CDR3. A D gene is named only where the DNA matches it firmly. Where a row states a size, it is once, few, many or the class of an expanded clone; other rows omit it.

D: TRBD1; size: -; V: TRBV6-2/TRBV6-3; J: TRBJ2-1; CDR3: CASSYSPAGQGSGEQFF; DNA: TGTGCCAGCAGTTACTCTCCCGCGGGACAGGGGTCCGGGGAGCAGTTCTTC
D: -; size: -; V: TRBV11-1; J: TRBJ2-7; CDR3: CASSREYSYEQYF; DNA: TGTGCCAGCAGCCGGGAGTACTCCTACGAGCAGTACTTC
D: TRBD2; size: -; V: TRBV7-9; J: TRBJ2-3; CDR3: CASSLGTSGSFTDTQYF; DNA: TGTGCCAGCAGCTTAGGCACTAGCGGGAGTTTCACAGATACGCAGTATTTT
D: -; size: -; V: TRBV27; J: TRBJ1-2; CDR3: CASSTGGYGYTF; DNA: TGTGCCAGCAGTACGGGGGGCTATGGCTACACCTTC
D: TRBD1; size: -; V: TRBV7-9; J: TRBJ1-2; CDR3: CASSSRDRVNGYTF; DNA: TGTGCCAGCAGCTCCAGGGACAGGGTGAACGGCTACACCTTC
D: -; size: -; V: TRBV27; J: TRBJ2-1; CDR3: CASSLKGRGPYNEQFF; DNA: TGTGCCAGCAGTTTAAAGGGCAGGGGTCCCTACAATGAGCAGTTCTTC
D: -; size: -; V: TRBV30; J: TRBJ1-2; CDR3: CAWSVPGAGNYGYTF; DNA: TGTGCCTGGAGTGTACCAGGGGCCGGAAACTATGGCTACACCTTC
D: -; size: -; V: TRBV25-1; J: TRBJ1-1; CDR3: CASRDMVNTEAFF; DNA: TGTGCCAGCAGGGACATGGTGAACACTGAAGCTTTCTTT
D: TRBD1; size: once; V: TRBV18; J: TRBJ2-7; CDR3: CASSPPGQGSPYEQYF; DNA: TGTGCCAGCTCACCACCCGGACAGGGCTCTCCCTACGAGCAGTACTTC
D: -; size: -; V: TRBV2; J: TRBJ2-6; CDR3: CASTADRANVLTF; DNA: TGTGCCAGCACGGCTGACAGGGCCAACGTCCTGACTTTC
D: TRBD1; size: few; V: TRBV25-1; J: TRBJ2-3; CDR3: CASGDRVTDTQYF; DNA: TGTGCCAGCGGTGACAGGGTAACAGATACGCAGTATTTT
D: TRBD1; size: -; V: TRBV19; J: TRBJ1-2; CDR3: CASSPHRGQTYGYTF; DNA: TGTGCCAGTAGTCCCCACAGGGGGCAAACCTATGGCTACACCTTC
D: -; size: once; V: TRBV28; J: TRBJ2-7; CDR3: CASSFRRTVYEQYF; DNA: TGTGCCAGCAGTTTCCGTCGGACAGTCTACGAGCAGTACTTC
D: -; size: -; V: TRBV7-2; J: TRBJ1-5; CDR3: CASSLDAGPQHF; DNA: TGTGCCAGCAGCTTAGATGCGGGGCCCCAGCATTTT
D: TRBD1; size: -; V: TRBV12-3/TRBV12-4; J: TRBJ1-5; CDR3: CASSLRGGQPQHF; DNA: TGTGCCAGCAGTTTAAGAGGGGGCCAGCCCCAGCATTTT
D: -; size: large; V: TRBV6-4; J: TRBJ2-1; CDR3: CASSERGEGEQFF; DNA: TGTGCCAGCAGTGAAAGGGGGGAGGGTGAGCAGTTCTTC
D: TRBD1; size: -; V: TRBV2; J: TRBJ1-5; CDR3: CASSDFEGQNYQPQHF; DNA: TGTGCCAGCAGTGATTTTGAGGGACAGAATTATCAGCCCCAGCATTTT
D: -; size: -; V: TRBV19; J: TRBJ2-2; CDR3: CASTLAANTGELFF; DNA: TGTGCCAGTACCCTAGCAGCGAACACCGGGGAGCTGTTTTTT
D: -; size: -; V: TRBV4-1; J: TRBJ2-1; CDR3: CASSQGPTTRTYNEQFF; DNA: TGCGCCAGCAGCCAAGGACCCACGACAAGAACCTACAATGAGCAGTTCTTC
D: -; size: -; V: TRBV11-3; J: TRBJ2-1; CDR3: CASSFTSYNEQFF; DNA: TGTGCCAGCAGCTTTACGAGTTACAATGAGCAGTTCTTC
D: -; size: -; V: TRBV15; J: TRBJ2-7; CDR3: CATSTLPGEQYF; DNA: TGTGCCACCAGCACTCTACCCGGGGAGCAGTACTTC
D: -; size: -; V: TRBV11-2; J: TRBJ2-1; CDR3: CASSSSRRGSYNEQFF; DNA: TGTGCCAGCAGCTCCTCAAGGCGGGGCTCCTACAATGAGCAGTTCTTC
D: -; size: -; V: TRBV7-8; J: TRBJ1-2; CDR3: CASSARVVDYGYTF; DNA: TGTGCCAGCAGCGCCAGGGTTGTAGACTATGGCTACACCTTC
D: -; size: -; V: TRBV5-1; J: TRBJ2-3; CDR3: CASSFLGGQTDTQYF; DNA: TGCGCCAGCAGCTTCCTGGGGGGGCAGACAGATACGCAGTATTTT
D: TRBD2; size: -; V: TRBV5-1; J: TRBJ2-1; CDR3: CASSLAGLAGGFNEQFF; DNA: TGCGCCAGCAGCTTGGCCGGACTAGCGGGAGGATTCAATGAGCAGTTCTTC